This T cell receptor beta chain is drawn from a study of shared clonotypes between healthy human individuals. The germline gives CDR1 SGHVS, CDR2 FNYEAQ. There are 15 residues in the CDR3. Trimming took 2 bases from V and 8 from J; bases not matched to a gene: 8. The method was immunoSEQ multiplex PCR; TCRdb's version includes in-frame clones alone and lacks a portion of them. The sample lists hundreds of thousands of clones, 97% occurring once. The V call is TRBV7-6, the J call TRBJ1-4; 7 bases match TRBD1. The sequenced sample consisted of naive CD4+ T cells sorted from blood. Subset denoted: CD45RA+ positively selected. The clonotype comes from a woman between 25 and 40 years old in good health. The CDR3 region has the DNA TGTGCCAGCAGCTTAAGGACAGGTTTGAGAGAAAAACTGTTTTTT. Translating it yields CASSLRTGLREKLFF.